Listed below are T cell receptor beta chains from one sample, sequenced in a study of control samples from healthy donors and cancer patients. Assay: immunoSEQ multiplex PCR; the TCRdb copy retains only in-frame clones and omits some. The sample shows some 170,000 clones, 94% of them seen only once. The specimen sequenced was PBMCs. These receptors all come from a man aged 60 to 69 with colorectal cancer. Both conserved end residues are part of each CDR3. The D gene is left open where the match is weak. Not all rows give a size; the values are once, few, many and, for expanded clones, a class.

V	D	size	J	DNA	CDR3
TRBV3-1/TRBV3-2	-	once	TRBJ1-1	TGTGCCAGCAGCCAAACCGTTACGGGGGGCACTGAAGCTTTCTTT	CASSQTVTGGTEAFF
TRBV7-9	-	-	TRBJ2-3	TGTGCCAGCAGCTTAGAAGGCAGGGTCACAGATACGCAGTATTTT	CASSLEGRVTDTQYF
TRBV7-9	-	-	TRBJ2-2	TGTGCCAGCAGCTTAGACACCGGGGAGCTGTTTTTT	CASSLDTGELFF
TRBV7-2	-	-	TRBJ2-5	TGTGCCAGCAGCTTAGTTGGGATGGAGACCCAGTACTTC	CASSLVGMETQYF
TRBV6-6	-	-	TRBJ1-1	TGTGCCAGCAGTTACTCGGAGGGGAACACTGAAGCTTTCTTT	CASSYSEGNTEAFF
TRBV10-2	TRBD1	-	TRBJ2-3	TGCGCCAGCACTCACAGGGGCGCAGATACGCAGTATTTT	CASTHRGADTQYF
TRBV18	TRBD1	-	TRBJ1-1	TGTGCCAGCTCACCGTTCCAACAGGGGGCCGTGACTTTCTTT	CASSPFQQGAVTFF
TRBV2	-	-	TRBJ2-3	TGTGCCAGCAGTGAAAACGCCGGCAAGTCAGATACGCAGTATTTT	CASSENAGKSDTQYF
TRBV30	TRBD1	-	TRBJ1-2	TGTGCCAGCGACAGGGACGGTCTCGACTATGGCTACACCTTC	CASDRDGLDYGYTF
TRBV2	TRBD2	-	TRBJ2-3	TGTGCCAGCAGCGTGGGGACTAGCTCCGGAGATACGCAGTATTTT	CASSVGTSSGDTQYF
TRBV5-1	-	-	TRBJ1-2	TGCGCCAGCAGCTTGGGGGGGGCCCCCGGCTATGGCTACACCTTC	CASSLGGAPGYGYTF
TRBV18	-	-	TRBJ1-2	TGTGCCAGCTCACCACAGGGAATCTATGGCTACACCTTC	CASSPQGIYGYTF
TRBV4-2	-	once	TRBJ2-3	TGTGCCAGCAGCCAAGATCGGGGGCCAACAGATACGCAGTATTTT	CASSQDRGPTDTQYF
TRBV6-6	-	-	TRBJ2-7	TGTGCCAGCAGGGAGGGGGGGACATACGAGCAGTACTTC	CASREGGTYEQYF
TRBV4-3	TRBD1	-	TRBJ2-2	TGCGCCAGCAGCCAAGTACAGGGGTGGACCGGGGAGCTGTTTTTT	CASSQVQGWTGELFF
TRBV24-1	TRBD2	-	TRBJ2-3	TGTGCCACCAGTGTCCAGGGAGGGGGCACAGATACGCAGTATTTT	CATSVQGGGTDTQYF
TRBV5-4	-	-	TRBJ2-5	TGTGCCAGCAGCTTGGTGGGGTCCCAAGAGACCCAGTACTTC	CASSLVGSQETQYF
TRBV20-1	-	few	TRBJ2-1	TGCAGTGCTAGTCGCGGTACCGATGAGCAGTTCTTC	CSASRGTDEQFF
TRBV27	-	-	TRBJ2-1	TGTGCCAGCAGTTTAAGGGGGAATGAGCAGTTCTTC	CASSLRGNEQFF
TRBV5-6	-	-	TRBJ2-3	TGTGCCAGCAGCTTGGTTAGCGGCACAGATACGCAGTATTTT	CASSLVSGTDTQYF
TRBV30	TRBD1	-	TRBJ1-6	TGTGCCTGGCGACTTCAGGGGGCGAATAATTCACCCCTCCACTTT	CAWRLQGANNSPLHF
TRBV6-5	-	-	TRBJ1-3	TGTGCCAGCAGCGGTGAGGGCCTCTCTGGAAACACCATATATTTT	CASSGEGLSGNTIYF
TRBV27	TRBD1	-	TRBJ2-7	TGTGCCAGCAGCGGAGGCAGGGGGCGCGGCGGGCAGTACTTC	CASSGGRGRGGQYF
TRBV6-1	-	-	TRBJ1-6	TGTGCCAGCAGTGAACGTACGGGTTCACCCCTCCACTTT	CASSERTGSPLHF
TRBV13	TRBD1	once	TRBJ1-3	TGTGCCAGCAGCTTACGAGGGGGCTCATTCGGAAACACCATATATTTT	CASSLRGGSFGNTIYF
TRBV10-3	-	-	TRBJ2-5	TGTGCCATCAGCTCCGTGGAGGGGCTGCAAGAGACCCAGTACTTC	CAISSVEGLQETQYF
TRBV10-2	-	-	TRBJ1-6	TGCGCCAGCACCCCGTCCTATAATTCACCCCTCCACTTT	CASTPSYNSPLHF
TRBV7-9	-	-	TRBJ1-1	TGTGCCAGCAGCTTAGATGAGGGGGCTGAAGCTTTCTTT	CASSLDEGAEAFF
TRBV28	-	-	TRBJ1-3	TGTGCCAGCATAGGGCAGGGCCATGGAAACACCATATATTTT	CASIGQGHGNTIYF
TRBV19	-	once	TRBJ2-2	TGTGCCAGTAGTCAAGTAACCGGGGAGCTGTTTTTT	CASSQVTGELFF
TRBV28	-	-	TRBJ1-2	TGTGCCAGCAGTTCGGGTGGGGAGACATATGGCTACACCTTC	CASSSGGETYGYTF
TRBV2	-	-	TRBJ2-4	TGTGCCAGCAGTGAACAGGGACCGCTGAACAAAAACATTCAGTACTTC	CASSEQGPLNKNIQYF
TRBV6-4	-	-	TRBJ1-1	TGTGCCAGCAGTGCCGACGGGAGGAGTGAAGCTTTCTTT	CASSADGRSEAFF
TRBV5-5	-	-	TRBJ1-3	TGTGCCAGCAGCCTGCAGGACTCCGGAAACACCATATATTTT	CASSLQDSGNTIYF
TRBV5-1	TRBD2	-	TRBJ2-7	TGCGCCAGCAGCCGCGTCTCAGGAGCGGGGGTCAACCCTCCCTACGAGCAGTACTTC	CASSRVSGAGVNPPYEQYF
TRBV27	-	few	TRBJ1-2	TGTGCCAGCAGTTTAAACAGTTTTGGAGGCTACACCTTC	CASSLNSFGGYTF
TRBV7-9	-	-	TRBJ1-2	TGTGCCAGCAGCTTGCGGGACAACTATGGCTACACCTTC	CASSLRDNYGYTF
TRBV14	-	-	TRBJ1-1	TGTGCCAGCAGCGATAGGGGTTTCCGGAACACTGAAGCTTTCTTT	CASSDRGFRNTEAFF
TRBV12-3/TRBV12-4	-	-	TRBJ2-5	TGTGCCAGCAGTTTCAACAGGAGAGAGACCCAGTACTTC	CASSFNRRETQYF
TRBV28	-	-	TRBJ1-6	TGTGCCAGCAGTAGGACAGTGACCCAGATAAGACCCCTCCACTTT	CASSRTVTQIRPLHF
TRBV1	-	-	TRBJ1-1	TGCACCAGCAGCCATGACAGGGAGGACGAAGCTTTCTTT	CTSSHDREDEAFF
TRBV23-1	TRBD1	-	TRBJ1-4	TGCGCCAGCGTCCTCGGGGACAGGGCCCTTGCAACTAATGAAAAACTGTTTTTT	CASVLGDRALATNEKLFF